Presented here are 14 T cell receptor beta chains from one specimen sequenced in a study of blood T cell repertoires in COVID-19. Clones were read by immunoSEQ multiplex PCR, and TCRdb kept only the in-frame ones, dropping some. The sample comprises 88,000 or so clones, roughly 91% of which are singletons, and roughly 1.2% rests with the top ten. Sequencing input: PBMCs or T cells enriched from blood (not recorded which). These receptors came from a woman aged 45-60 years with acute COVID-19.

The chain recombines TRBV3-1 (or the pseudogene TRBV3-2) with TRBJ2-5; D ambiguous. The CDR3 consists of 12 residues. V was clipped by 6 bases and J by 5 bases, with 10 bases between them. Germline CDR1 reads LGHDT; CDR2 reads YNNKEL (reference sequence). The chain's CDR3 is CASSPFGETQYF. CDR3 sequence (DNA): TGTGCCAGCAGTCCCTTCGGTGAGACCCAGTACTTC.

This clone was seen once. The chain employs TRBV3-1 (or the pseudogene TRBV3-2) and TRBJ2-3; perhaps TRBD2 as D (6 bases). The CDR3 contains 16 residues. V was cut by 4 bases and J by 2 bases, with 16 bases left in between. From germline, CDR1 is LGHDT and CDR2 YNNKEL (reference sequence). The CDR3 reads CASSPYGGEITDTQYF. The CDR3 DNA reads TGTGCCAGCAGCCCCTACGGGGGAGAGATCACAGATACGCAGTATTTT.

The chain recombines TRBV2 with TRBJ1-2; possibly TRBD1 for D (5 bases). The CDR3 consists of 15 residues. CDR1 and CDR2 from the germline V gene are SNHLY and FYNNEI. Trimming left V 1 base short and J 3 bases short, with 12 bases between. Here the CDR3 DNA reads TGTGCCAGCAGTGAAGTAGGGGTAGGCGACTATGGCTACACCTTC. Residues: CASSEVGVGDYGYTF.

This clone was observed once. The chain is built from TRBV7-2 and TRBJ2-1, with a tentative D call TRBD2 (6 bases). V dropped 8 bases and J dropped 4 bases, with 12 bases sitting between them. Germline V gives CDR1 SGHTA, CDR2 FQGNSA. This CDR3 has 13 residues. The CDR3 DNA sequence: TGTGCCAGCCTCGGGACTGATTACAATGAGCAGTTCTTC. Amino acids: CASLGTDYNEQFF. Full variable domain (rest looked up from reference TRBV7-2 and TRBJ2-1): GAGVSQSPSNKVTEKGKDVELRCDPISGHTALYWYRQSLGQGLEFLIYFQGNSAPDKSGLPSDRFSAERTGGSVSTLTIQRTQQEDSAVYLCASLGTDYNEQFFGPGTRLTVL.

As for this clone: This sample also contains other DNA sequences that code for the same CDR3. The chain combines TRBV30 with TRBJ1-5; 8 bases are a match to TRBD1. The CDR3 is made up of 13 amino acids. CDR1 and CDR2 from the germline V gene are GTSNPN and SVGIG (reference sequence). V shed 5 bases, J shed 2 bases, and the junction held 2 bases outside the gene matches. As DNA, the CDR3 is TGTGCCTGGTCGACAGGGGGCAATCAGCCCCAGCATTTT. Translated: CAWSTGGNQPQHF.

The rearrangement joins TRBV7-3 to TRBJ2-1; 7 positions agree with TRBD2. Germline V lookup: CDR1 SGHTA, CDR2 FQGTGA. Trimming at V came to 5 bases and at J to 7 bases, leaving 8 bases not matched to a gene. This CDR3 has 14 amino acids. The chain's CDR3 is CASSPRTRANEQFF. Written as DNA, the CDR3 is TGTGCCAGCAGCCCCCGGACTAGAGCAAATGAGCAGTTCTTC. The full variable domain, its missing parts supplied by reference TRBV7-3 and TRBJ2-1, is GAGVSQTPSNKVTEKGKYVELRCDPISGHTALYWYRQSLGQGPEFLIYFQGTGAADDSGLPNDRFFAVRPEGSVSTLKIQRTERGDSAVYLCASSPRTRANEQFFGPGTRLTVL.

A single count supports this clone. CDR3 DNA: TGTGCCAGCAGCCGCACAGGGGGGGTGGTAGTGAATTCACCCCTCCACTTT. Encoded protein: CASSRTGGVVVNSPLHF. The V call is TRBV11-2, the J call TRBJ1-6; TRBD1 matches at 8 bases. The CDR3 runs 17 residues. V was clipped by 5 bases and J by 7 bases; unmatched bases: 13. Germline V gene sequence: CDR1 SGHAT, CDR2 FQNNGV.

CDR3 DNA sequence: TGTGCCAGCAGTCGGACAGAAGCCTACGAGCAGTACTTC. Protein sequence: CASSRTEAYEQYF. The V gene is TRBV12-3 or TRBV12-4, the J gene TRBJ2-7; D is perhaps TRBD1 (6 bases). V lost 5 bases, J lost 2 bases, and 10 bases lay in between. The CDR3 is 13 residues long.

J is TRBJ2-6 and V is TRBV30; a weak D match, TRBD1 (6 bases). Germline V lookup: CDR1 GTSNPN, CDR2 SVGIG (reference sequence). The CDR3 contains 15 residues. V lost 6 bases and J 0 bases, leaving 12 bases between the germline ends. In DNA, the CDR3 is TGTGCCTGTAAAAAGGGGGTCTCTGGGGCCAACGTCCTGACTTTC. Translated: CACKKGVSGANVLTF. The full variable domain, rest sourced from reference TRBV30 and TRBJ2-6, is SQTIHQWPATLVQPVGSPLSLECTVEGTSNPNLYWYRQAAGRGLQLLFYSVGIGQISSEVPQNLSASRPQDRQFILSSKKLLLSDSGFYLCACKKGVSGANVLTFGAGSRLTVL.

The chain employs TRBV4-2 and TRBJ2-1; 9 bases are shared with TRBD2. Trimming removed 4 bases from V and 9 bases from J; junction bases left unmatched: 16. The germline V gene has CDR1 LGHNA and CDR2 YNFKEQ. This CDR3 has 17 amino acids. CDR3 nucleotide sequence: TGTGCCAGCAGCCCGCCAAGAAGAGGGCGGGAGGGGAGTGAGCAGTTCTTC. The encoded protein is CASSPPRRGREGSEQFF.

CDR3 amino acids: CAWSVLAGGTGELFF. In nucleotides, the CDR3 is TGTGCCTGGAGTGTACTGGCAGGGGGAACCGGGGAGCTGTTTTTT. The chain joins TRBV30 to TRBJ2-2; 7 positions agree with TRBD1. CDR1 and CDR2 (germline): GTSNPN, SVGIG (reference sequence). Trimming at V came to 0 bases and at J to 5 bases, leaving 6 bases not matched to a gene. The CDR3 loop spans 15 amino acids. Combining the CDR3 with reference TRBV30 and TRBJ2-2 gives the whole variable domain SQTIHQWPATLVQPVGSPLSLECTVEGTSNPNLYWYRQAAGRGLQLLFYSVGIGQISSEVPQNLSASRPQDRQFILSSKKLLLSDSGFYLCAWSVLAGGTGELFFGEGSRLTVL.

The chain uses TRBV30 and TRBJ1-1; 7 positions agree with TRBD1. The CDR3 covers 12 residues. With 5 bases clipped from V and 11 bases from J, the junction kept 11 bases outside the gene matches. CDR1 is GTSNPN, CDR2 SVGIG, per germline (reference sequence). The CDR3 spells CAWEGGEGMAFF. Here the CDR3 DNA reads TGTGCCTGGGAAGGGGGCGAGGGTATGGCTTTCTTT.

The V call is TRBV19, the J call TRBJ2-1; TRBD1 matches at 9 bases. The length of the CDR3 is 14 residues. The V gene's germline CDR1 is LNHDA and CDR2 SQIVND (reference sequence). The V and J ends lost 7 bases and 7 bases, in that order; junction bases with no gene match: 8. CDR3 in DNA: TGTGCCAGTAACGACAGGGGGAACCCTAATGAGCAGTTCTTC. Amino acids: CASNDRGNPNEQFF.

This chain connects TRBV5-5 to TRBJ2-7; D possibly corresponds to TRBD1 (5 bases). The V end lost 4 bases, the J end lost 6 bases, and 17 bases lay between the germline ends. Germline CDR1 SGHKS, CDR2 YYEKEE (reference sequence). The CDR3 contains 14 residues. The CDR3 nucleotides read TGTGCCAGCAGCGTCGACAGTGTCGTTGGCGAGCAGTACTTC. It encodes CASSVDSVVGEQYF.